This T cell receptor (beta chain) was captured in a study of T cell changes during pregnancy in multiple sclerosis. The CDR3 is 14 residues long. After removal of 6 bases from V and 7 bases from J, the junction contained 9 bases not matched to a gene. Germline CDR1 reads MNHEY; CDR2 reads SVGAGI. The repertoire was sequenced with immunoSEQ multiplex PCR; TCRdb's copy has only in-frame clones and lacks some. This table holds 37,000 or so clones, 70% to 90% found once. The sequenced sample was CD4+ T cells from peripheral blood mononuclear cells, obtained in the first trimester of pregnancy. The chain couples TRBV6-5 to TRBJ1-2; 9 positions agree with TRBD1. The clonotype originates from a female donor with multiple sclerosis, enrolled in a pregnancy study. CDR3 coding DNA: TGTGCCAGCAGGGGACTGGGACAGGGCAGTGGCTACACCTTC. It is translated as CASRGLGQGSGYTF.